The 20 T cell receptor beta chains given below trace back to one sample, sequenced in a study of blood T cell repertoires in COVID-19. Only in-frame clones appear in the TCRdb table, and some are missing; sequencing was by immunoSEQ multiplex PCR. The repertoire holds some 300,000 clones, around 90% seen once, with 1.5% to 2% in the top ten. Material: PBMCs or T cells enriched from blood (not recorded which). These receptors were collected from a woman aged 40 to 50 who had recovered from COVID-19.

The chain uses TRBV9 and TRBJ2-1; perhaps TRBD1 as D (6 bases). This CDR3 is 15 amino acids long. CDR1 is SGDLS, CDR2 YYNGEE, per germline. Trimming shortened V by 2 bases and J by 1 base, and 10 bases separated the two germline ends. The CDR3 DNA is TGTGCCAGCAGCGTCAGGGGCATTTCCTACAATGAGCAGTTCTTC. Translation gives CASSVRGISYNEQFF.

V and J are TRBV9 and TRBJ1-4; TRBD1 aligns across 8 bases. Looked up from germline, CDR1 is SGDLS and CDR2 is YYNGEE. This CDR3 is 14 amino acids long. The J segment lost 3 bases and the V segment lost 3 bases, leaving 1 base of the junction unmatched. CDR3 region: CASSAGQANEKLFF. The CDR3 region has the DNA TGTGCCAGCAGCGCGGGACAGGCTAATGAAAAACTGTTTTTT.

CDR3 sequence (DNA): TGTGCCAGCACTTCGGACAGGGGCTATAATTCACCCCTCCACTTT. Its translation is CASTSDRGYNSPLHF. The J gene is TRBJ1-6, the V gene TRBV2; 9 bases are shared with TRBD1. CDR1 and CDR2 from the germline V gene are SNHLY and FYNNEI. J gave up 3 bases and V 7 bases, and 4 bases lay outside the gene matches. This CDR3 has 15 residues.

This chain connects TRBV18 to TRBJ1-2; D may be TRBD1 (5 bases). CDR3 length: 13 residues. The V end was cut by 3 bases, the J end by 4 bases, with 9 bases between. Per the germline V gene, CDR1 is KGHSH and CDR2 is LQKENI. CDR3 coding DNA: TGTGCCAGCTCACCCCAGGGCCGCTATGGCTACACCTTC. Its translation is CASSPQGRYGYTF.

The chain is built from TRBV7-9 and TRBJ2-2, with TRBD2 as a possible D gene (5 bases). CDR1 SEHNR and CDR2 FQNEAQ come from the germline V gene (reference sequence). The CDR3 is made up of 15 amino acids. Between the trimmed V and J ends, which lost 3 bases and 6 bases, there was a span of 14 bases. The CDR3 region is CASSFFSDWPGELFF. The CDR3 DNA reads as TGTGCCAGCAGCTTTTTTAGCGATTGGCCCGGGGAGCTGTTTTTT.

The gene calls are TRBV6-5 and TRBJ2-7; possibly TRBD2 for D (6 bases). V shed 6 bases and J shed 5 bases, with 11 bases lying between them. Per germline, CDR1 MNHEY and CDR2 SVGAGI. The CDR3 spans 12 residues. The CDR3 loop reads CASSGRGNEQYF. The CDR3 nucleotides read TGTGCCAGCAGCGGCCGGGGGAACGAGCAGTACTTC.

V is TRBV7-2 and J is TRBJ1-2, with no clear D. V dropped 1 base and J dropped 4 bases, with 16 bases sitting between them. Germline CDR1 reads SGHTA; CDR2 reads FQGNSA. There are 16 residues in the CDR3. The CDR3 is CASSLGGVRAAYGYTF. In nucleotides, the CDR3 is TGTGCCAGCAGCTTAGGTGGTGTGCGGGCGGCCTATGGCTACACCTTC.

This chain links TRBV2 with TRBJ2-5; 7 bases map to TRBD1. The V and J ends lost 6 bases and 2 bases, in that order; junction bases with no gene match: 3. The germline V gene has CDR1 SNHLY and CDR2 FYNNEI. The CDR3 extends over 13 amino acids. The CDR3 DNA reads as TGTGCCAGCAGGAAGGGACAGCAAGAGACCCAGTACTTC. Protein sequence: CASRKGQQETQYF.

This clone was found once. The chain joins TRBV6-2 or TRBV6-3 to TRBJ2-7, with 12 bases aligning to TRBD1. Germline CDR1 is MNHEY and CDR2 is SVGEGT. V was pared by 4 bases and J by 5 bases, with 6 bases of the junction left unmatched. This CDR3 region has 15 residues. The CDR3 loop is CASSWGGTGGDEQYF. The CDR3 DNA follows: TGTGCCAGCAGTTGGGGGGGGACAGGGGGCGACGAGCAGTACTTC.

The CDR3 loop reads CATTLSGTGLSYEQYF. CDR3 nucleotides: TGTGCCACCACTCTGTCCGGGACAGGGCTTTCCTACGAGCAGTACTTC. This chain links TRBV2 with TRBJ2-7; 9 nucleotides match TRBD1. V trimming: 10 bases; J trimming: 1 base; junction bases outside the gene matches: 14. This CDR3 comprises 16 residues. Germline lookup yields CDR1 SNHLY and CDR2 FYNNEI.

The chain uses TRBV3-1 (or the pseudogene TRBV3-2) and TRBJ2-1, with 9 bases fitting TRBD2. Germline assignment: CDR1 LGHDT and CDR2 YNNKEL (reference sequence). This CDR3 contains 16 residues. V lost 0 bases and J lost 6; bases outside the gene matches: 6. Here the CDR3 DNA reads TGTGCCAGCAGCCAAGATATAGCGGGGGCCCTCAATGAGCAGTTCTTC. Protein: CASSQDIAGALNEQFF.

The chain is built from TRBV19 and TRBJ2-1, with 7 nucleotides matching TRBD2. The CDR3 totals 15 residues. Losses at the gene ends were 4 bases for V and 2 bases for J; bases not matched to a gene: 5. Germline assignment: CDR1 LNHDA and CDR2 SQIVND (reference sequence). DNA of the CDR3: TGTGCCAGTAGTAGGGGAGGGGAAACCTACAATGAGCAGTTCTTC. It translates to CASSRGGETYNEQFF.

The CDR3 nucleotides read TGTGCCTGGACCCAAACGGGTGTCGGCCGGAATGAAAAACTGTTTTTT. Translation: CAWTQTGVGRNEKLFF. The chain links TRBV30 to TRBJ1-4; D is unclear. Trimming took off 4 bases at V and 5 bases at J, with 20 bases between the two ends. CDR1 and CDR2 (germline): GTSNPN, SVGIG (reference sequence). The CDR3 contains 16 residues. The full variable domain, rest sourced from reference TRBV30 and TRBJ1-4, is SQTIHQWPATLVQPVGSPLSLECTVEGTSNPNLYWYRQAAGRGLQLLFYSVGIGQISSEVPQNLSASRPQDRQFILSSKKLLLSDSGFYLCAWTQTGVGRNEKLFFGSGTQLSVL.

The V call is TRBV21-1, the J call TRBJ2-4; TRBD2 was called by the table and not checked on the DNA. TRBV21-1 is given as a pseudogene. The CDR3 is made up of 19 amino acids. The CDR3 loop is CASSKPGRGRRTAKNIQYF. CDR3 DNA: TGTGCCAGCAGCAAGCCGGGGAGGGGAAGGCGAACGGCCAAAAACATTCAGTACTTC.

The chain joins TRBV20-1 to TRBJ2-1; D is unclear. CDR3 length equals 14 residues. The germline V gene encodes CDR1 DFQATT and CDR2 SNEGSKA (reference sequence). Trimming took 3 bases from V and 5 from J, leaving 14 bases between them. This CDR3 reads CSASLGSRNNEQFF. In DNA, the CDR3 is TGCAGTGCTAGTTTAGGCTCCAGGAACAATGAGCAGTTCTTC.

J is TRBJ2-3 and V is TRBV19, with a tentative D call TRBD2 (5 bases). The CDR3 loop spans 14 amino acids. Germline-derived CDR1 and CDR2 are LNHDA and SQIVND (reference sequence). Trimming removed 8 bases at V and 6 bases at J, with 18 bases between. The CDR3 loop is CASRKEAGTDTQYF. CDR3 coding DNA: TGTGCCAGTCGAAAGGAGGCTGGTACTGATACGCAGTATTTT.

The chain uses TRBV10-1 and TRBJ2-2, with a weak D call TRBD2 (7 bases). Germline-derived CDR1 and CDR2 are WNHNN and SYGVQD (reference sequence). Trimming left V 2 bases short and J 5 bases short, with 9 bases between. The CDR3 length is 14 residues. The CDR3 region has the DNA TGCGCCAGCAGTGAGCGGGGGGCGACCGGGGAGCTGTTTTTT. Translating gives CASSERGATGELFF.

This chain connects TRBV6-1 to TRBJ1-6; the D is unclear. The CDR3 length is 15 residues. Germline CDR1 reads MNHNS; CDR2 reads SASEGT. The V and J ends lost 3 bases and 10 bases respectively, with 16 bases between them. The CDR3 sequence: CASSEETGVGSPLHF. For the CDR3, the DNA is TGTGCCAGCAGTGAGGAGACGGGAGTGGGATCACCCCTCCACTTT.

This rearrangement joins TRBV29-1 to TRBJ1-1; 8 bases are a match to TRBD1. CDR1 and CDR2 (germline): SQVTM, ANQGSEA. This CDR3 is 14 amino acids long. J lost 6 bases, V lost 1 base, and 7 bases had no gene match. The CDR3 region is CSVEVQGARAEAFF. CDR3 sequence (DNA): TGCAGCGTTGAAGTTCAGGGGGCGAGGGCTGAAGCTTTCTTT.

The gene calls are TRBV5-1 and TRBJ1-2; D may be TRBD1 (5 bases). Germline CDR1 and CDR2: SGHRS and YFSETQ. The CDR3 runs 15 residues. The V end was cut by 2 bases, the J end by 2 bases, with 13 bases between. The CDR3: CASSLTQGPNYGYTF. Written as DNA, the CDR3 is TGCGCCAGCAGCTTAACGCAGGGCCCGAACTATGGCTACACCTTC. Full variable domain (missing parts from reference TRBV5-1 and TRBJ1-2): KAGVTQTPRYLIKTRGQQVTLSCSPISGHRSVSWYQQTPGQGLQFLFEYFSETQRNKGNFPGRFSGRQFSNSRSEMNVSTLELGDSALYLCASSLTQGPNYGYTFGSGTRLTVV.